The present T cell receptor beta chain was sequenced within a study of identical twins. TCRdb analysed the 5' RACE reads with MiXCR anew, one entry per CDR3 protein. This sample yields 1.5 million or so distinct CDR3 sequences, of which about 31% are seen a single time; 0.25% to 0.3% belongs to the top ten. Trimming shortened V by 2 bases and J by 1 base, and 11 bases separated the two germline ends. The CDR3 is made up of 16 amino acids. CDR1 and CDR2 (germline): MNHEY, SVGAGI. Sequenced: cord blood. The receptor's source is a newborn girl in good health. The rearrangement links TRBV6-5 to TRBJ1-4; no clear D gene. The CDR3 DNA sequence: TGTGCCAGCAGTTACCCTACGAGGGAAACTAATGAAAAACTGTTTTTT. Its translation is CASSYPTRETNEKLFF.